A selection of T cell receptor beta chains follows, all from one sample in a study of T cells in Graves' hyperthyroidism and ophthalmopathy. MiXCR, run by TCRdb on the multiplex PCR reads, gives a single entry per CDR3 protein. The profile shows approximately 690,000 distinct CDR3 sequences, roughly 15% of them singletons. Sequences were obtained from blood. These TCRs come from a woman between 50 and 59 years old with Graves' ophthalmopathy. Each CDR3 is given with its conserved first and last residue. A D gene is named only where the DNA matches it firmly. The size field is filled for only some rows; it gives once, few, many or a size class.

clone size	V gene	D gene	J gene	CDR3 protein	CDR3 DNA
many	TRBV20-1	.	TRBJ1-1	CSAPRGGAGTEAFF	TGCAGTGCTCCTCGGGGGGGCGCAGGCACTGAAGCTTTCTTT
many	TRBV6-1	.	TRBJ1-4	CASSESGYSEKLFF	TGTGCCAGCAGTGAGTCGGGGTACAGTGAAAAACTGTTTTTT
.	TRBV29-1	.	TRBJ1-3	CSVVSGNTIYF	TGCAGCGTCGTATCTGGAAACACCATATATTTT
many	TRBV3-1	.	TRBJ2-7	CASSQDHTSYEQYF	TGTGCCAGCAGCCAAGATCACACCTCCTACGAGCAGTACTTC
.	TRBV7-9	.	TRBJ1-2	CASSSGPNNHWGYTF	TGTGCCAGCAGCTCCGGGCCAAACAACCATTGGGGCTACACCTTC
many	TRBV7-8	.	TRBJ1-1	CASEVGRMNTEAFF	TGTGCCAGCGAGGTGGGAAGGATGAACACTGAAGCTTTCTTT
few	TRBV24-1	.	TRBJ1-6	CATSEKTVTSSYNSPLHF	TGTGCCACCAGTGAAAAGACAGTTACCAGCTCCTATAATTCACCCCTCCACTTT
.	TRBV28	.	TRBJ2-7	CASSRGRSGTYEQYF	TGTGCCAGCAGCCGTGGGCGTAGCGGAACCTACGAGCAGTACTTC
few	TRBV24-1	TRBD2	TRBJ2-3	CATSDFRTSGSTDTQYF	TGTGCCACCAGTGATTTTCGGACTAGCGGAAGCACAGATACGCAGTATTTT
many	TRBV20-1	.	TRBJ2-3	CSARGSADTQYF	TGCAGTGCTAGGGGGTCGGCGGATACGCAGTATTTT
.	TRBV6-1	TRBD1	TRBJ1-1	CASRGRTGLNTEAFF	TGTGCCAGCAGGGGAAGGACAGGATTGAACACTGAAGCTTTCTTT
many	TRBV9	TRBD1	TRBJ2-7	CASSSGQSFDEQYF	TGTGCCAGCAGCTCGGGACAGAGTTTTGACGAGCAGTACTTC
.	TRBV28	TRBD2	TRBJ2-3	CASKEASGSTDTQYF	TGTGCCAGCAAAGAGGCTAGCGGGAGTACAGATACGCAGTATTTT
.	TRBV6-6	.	TRBJ2-3	CASSYSRSQGPGDTQYF	TGTGCCAGCAGTTACTCGCGCAGTCAGGGGCCGGGAGATACGCAGTATTTT
many	TRBV28	.	TRBJ2-5	CASSPPLTQETQYF	TGTGCCAGCAGTCCCCCTCTAACTCAAGAGACCCAGTACTTC
.	TRBV12-3/TRBV12-4	TRBD2	TRBJ2-1	CASSFRASGRRNEQFF	TGTGCCAGCAGTTTTAGAGCTAGCGGGAGAAGGAATGAGCAGTTCTTC
.	TRBV29-1	.	TRBJ2-3	CSVVDGGTDTQYF	TGCAGCGTTGTTGACGGGGGCACAGATACGCAGTATTTT
many	TRBV15	.	TRBJ2-1	CATSRDYTSSYNEQFF	TGTGCCACCAGCAGAGATTATACGAGCTCCTACAATGAGCAGTTCTTC
many	TRBV30	.	TRBJ1-5	CAWSLGTNLNQPQHF	TGTGCCTGGAGCCTCGGGACCAACCTCAATCAGCCCCAGCATTTT
many	TRBV5-1	TRBD1	TRBJ2-7	CASSLIPGTGLSYEQYF	TGCGCCAGCAGCTTGATCCCCGGGACAGGCCTCTCCTACGAGCAGTACTTC
few	TRBV24-1	.	TRBJ1-5	CATSDFGTDQPQHF	TGTGCCACCAGTGATTTTGGGACTGATCAGCCCCAGCATTTT
many	TRBV2	TRBD1	TRBJ1-6	CASRGQGESSPLHF	TGTGCCAGCCGGGGACAGGGAGAAAGTTCACCCCTCCACTTT
many	TRBV7-2	TRBD2	TRBJ2-5	CASSARLAGVETQYF	TGTGCCAGCAGCGCCCGACTAGCGGGAGTGGAGACCCAGTACTTC
.	TRBV6-5	.	TRBJ1-1	CASSYLSGSGGGDTEAFF	TGTGCCAGCAGTTACCTTTCTGGATCGGGGGGCGGTGACACTGAAGCTTTCTTT
many	TRBV7-8	TRBD2	TRBJ2-7	CASSPRTSLSYEQYF	TGTGCCAGCAGCCCCCGGACTAGCCTCTCCTACGAGCAGTACTTC
many	TRBV11-2	.	TRBJ2-7	CASSPRVGALGEQYF	TGTGCCAGCAGCCCACGAGTGGGGGCGCTAGGGGAGCAGTACTTC
few	TRBV30	.	TRBJ1-1	CAWSDPYDSNTEAFF	TGTGCCTGGAGTGACCCGTACGACAGTAACACTGAAGCTTTCTTT
many	TRBV7-9	.	TRBJ2-7	CATGGVASSYEQYF	TGTGCCACTGGTGGGGTAGCGAGCTCCTACGAGCAGTACTTC
many	TRBV6-1	.	TRBJ2-3	CASSEAPGAAQYF	TGTGCCAGCAGTGAAGCGCCAGGGGCGGCGCAGTATTTT
many	TRBV28	TRBD1	TRBJ1-2	CASSQGQGIDPNYGYTF	TGTGCCAGCAGCCAAGGACAGGGAATCGACCCAAACTATGGCTACACCTTC
.	TRBV6-5	TRBD1	TRBJ2-4	CASSYSPGTGGGDIQYF	TGTGCCAGCAGTTACTCCCCCGGGACAGGGGGTGGAGACATTCAGTACTTC
many	TRBV7-9	.	TRBJ2-1	CASSLGVLDEQFF	TGTGCCAGCAGCTTAGGGGTTTTGGATGAGCAGTTCTTC
many	TRBV7-2	TRBD2	TRBJ2-3	CASSLVTRRASGRADTQYF	TGTGCCAGCAGCTTAGTCACTCGCCGGGCTAGCGGGAGAGCAGATACGCAGTATTTT
.	TRBV5-5	.	TRBJ2-5	CASSYSYQETQYF	TGTGCCAGCAGCTACTCGTACCAAGAGACCCAGTACTTC
few	TRBV7-9	.	TRBJ1-2	CASSSDGIHFTYGYTF	TGTGCCAGCAGCTCGGACGGCATACACTTCACCTATGGCTACACCTTC
.	TRBV4-3	TRBD1	TRBJ1-5	CASSQTTGGQPQHF	TGCGCCAGCAGCCAAACAACAGGGGGTCAGCCCCAGCATTTT
many	TRBV27	.	TRBJ2-7	CASSQAGTWYYEQYF	TGTGCCAGCAGTCAGGCCGGGACATGGTACTACGAGCAGTACTTC
many	TRBV28	TRBD2	TRBJ2-7	CASTELALGYEQYF	TGTGCCAGCACGGAACTAGCGTTAGGCTACGAGCAGTACTTC
once	TRBV2	TRBD2	TRBJ2-1	CASRMSASGRNEQFF	TGTGCCAGCAGGATGTCGGCTAGCGGGAGGAATGAGCAGTTCTTC
.	TRBV6-1	.	TRBJ2-6	CASKVGSGANVLTF	TGTGCCAGCAAGGTCGGCTCTGGGGCCAACGTCCTGACTTTC
.	TRBV7-8	TRBD2	TRBJ2-1	CASSSLRTSGSHEQFF	TGTGCCAGCAGCTCCTTAAGGACTAGCGGGAGTCATGAGCAGTTCTTC
many	TRBV11-1	.	TRBJ2-3	CASSLEQGGPTDTQYF	TGTGCCAGCAGCTTAGAACAGGGAGGACCCACAGATACGCAGTATTTT
many	TRBV28	.	TRBJ2-5	CASSIQDLTEETQYF	TGTGCCAGCAGTATACAGGACCTCACCGAAGAGACCCAGTACTTC
.	TRBV29-1	.	TRBJ2-3	CCAGHSTDTQYF	TGTTGTGCGGGACATAGCACAGATACGCAGTATTTT
few	TRBV4-3	TRBD2	TRBJ2-1	CASSHRSGRLLDEQFF	TGCGCCAGCAGCCACCGTAGCGGGAGGCTCCTCGATGAGCAGTTCTTC
few	TRBV6-9	TRBD2	TRBJ2-3	CASSYPSGRAGGSSTDTQYF	TGTGCCAGCAGTTACCCTAGCGGGAGGGCCGGGGGATCTAGCACAGATACGCAGTATTTT
.	TRBV28	TRBD2	TRBJ2-1	CASSFHHPGTRGDNEQFF	TGTGCCAGCAGTTTCCACCACCCCGGGACTAGGGGTGACAATGAGCAGTTCTTC
many	TRBV28	TRBD1	TRBJ1-4	CASSRGENEKLFF	TGTGCCAGCAGCAGGGGGGAAAATGAAAAACTGTTTTTT
.	TRBV20-1	TRBD2	TRBJ2-3	CSAREGSGKSTDTQYF	TGCAGTGCTAGAGAAGGTAGCGGGAAAAGCACAGATACGCAGTATTTT
few	TRBV12-5	.	TRBJ2-3	CASGLVRGIYTDTQYF	TGTGCTAGTGGTTTGGTACGGGGGATCTACACAGATACGCAGTATTTT
many	TRBV29-1	.	TRBJ1-2	CSATSMGVFYGYTF	TGCAGCGCGACCTCAATGGGCGTCTTCTATGGCTACACCTTC
.	TRBV30	TRBD1	TRBJ1-2	CAWTRLDRGLGYGYTF	TGTGCCTGGACCAGACTTGACAGGGGGCTCGGCTATGGCTACACCTTC
few	TRBV20-1	.	TRBJ2-5	CSARSPLGGGDRETQYF	TGCAGTGCTAGGAGTCCCCTTGGAGGGGGGGATAGGGAGACCCAGTACTTC